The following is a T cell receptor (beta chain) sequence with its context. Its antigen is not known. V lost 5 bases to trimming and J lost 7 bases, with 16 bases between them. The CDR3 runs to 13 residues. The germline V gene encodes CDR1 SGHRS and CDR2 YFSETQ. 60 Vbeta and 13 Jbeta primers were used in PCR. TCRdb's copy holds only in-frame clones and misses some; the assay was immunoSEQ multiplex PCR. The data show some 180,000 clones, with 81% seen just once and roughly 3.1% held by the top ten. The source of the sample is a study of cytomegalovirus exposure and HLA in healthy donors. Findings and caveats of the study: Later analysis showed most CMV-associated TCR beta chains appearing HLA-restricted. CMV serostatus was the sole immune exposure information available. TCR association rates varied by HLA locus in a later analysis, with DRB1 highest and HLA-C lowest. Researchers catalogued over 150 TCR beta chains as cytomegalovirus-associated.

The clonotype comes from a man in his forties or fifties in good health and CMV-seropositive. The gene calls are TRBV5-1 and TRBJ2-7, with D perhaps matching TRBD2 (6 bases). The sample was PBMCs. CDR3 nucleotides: TGCGCCAGCAGTACCGACCCGGGGAGGGAGCAGTACTTC. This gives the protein CASSTDPGREQYF.